A selection of T cell receptor beta chains follows, all from one sample in a study of Graves' ophthalmopathy and Graves' hyperthyroidism. TCRdb reanalysed the multiplex PCR reads using MiXCR and keeps one entry per CDR3 protein. The table has 580,000 or so distinct CDR3 sequences, about 40% seen once. The material sequenced was peripheral blood or thyroid tissue (not recorded which). The receptors were gathered from an adult man with Graves' hyperthyroidism. Each CDR3 is given without its conserved first and last residue.

J gene | V gene | CDR3 protein
TRBJ2-2 | TRBV7-9 | ASSSRQGWSGELF
TRBJ2-7 | TRBV6-6 | ASQFGATYEQY
TRBJ2-5 | TRBV24-1 | ATLTGKETQY
TRBJ2-3 | TRBV7-3 | ASSLAVGGSTDTQY
TRBJ1-2 | TRBV9 | ASSGPSGNT
TRBJ1-6 | TRBV10-1 | ASSEQGKSPLH
TRBJ1-4 | TRBV2 | ASSDDFGTNEKLF
TRBJ2-7 | TRBV28 | ASSSPTVIYEQY
TRBJ1-1 | TRBV12-3/TRBV12-4 | ASRPGQTTEAF
TRBJ1-5 | TRBV28 | ASSKTGDADQPQH
TRBJ2-5 | TRBV15 | ATSRVAGDETQY
TRBJ1-3 | TRBV2 | ASGGVSGNTIY
TRBJ2-7 | TRBV7-9 | ASSLSGSRAYEQY
TRBJ2-7 | TRBV11-2 | ASSLRDWSSYEQY
TRBJ1-5 | TRBV2 | ASEPTGGSRQPQH
TRBJ1-4 | TRBV7-3 | ASTRGQGGTNEKLF
TRBJ2-7 | TRBV20-1 | SANPSGLSSYEQY
TRBJ1-2 | TRBV2 | ASRGSGTGDNYGYT
TRBJ1-2 | TRBV5-1 | ASSPGTGNRYGYT
TRBJ2-7 | TRBV7-9 | AWQTDTGYEQY
TRBJ1-1 | TRBV3-1 | ASRRQGDTEAF